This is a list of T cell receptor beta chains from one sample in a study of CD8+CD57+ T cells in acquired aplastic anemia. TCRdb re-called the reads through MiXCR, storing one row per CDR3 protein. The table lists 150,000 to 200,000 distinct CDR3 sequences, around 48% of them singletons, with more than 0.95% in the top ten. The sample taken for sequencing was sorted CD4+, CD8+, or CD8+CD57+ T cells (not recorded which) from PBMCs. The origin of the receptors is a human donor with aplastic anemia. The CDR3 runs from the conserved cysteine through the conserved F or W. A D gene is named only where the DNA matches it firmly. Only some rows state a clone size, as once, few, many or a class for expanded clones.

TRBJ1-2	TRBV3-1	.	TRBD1	CASSHAMGTGIYGYTF	TGTGCCAGCAGCCACGCCATGGGGACAGGTATCTATGGCTACACCTTC
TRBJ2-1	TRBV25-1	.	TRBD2	CASSERASGVPYNEQFF	TGTGCCAGCAGTGAAAGAGCTAGCGGGGTTCCATACAATGAGCAGTTCTTC
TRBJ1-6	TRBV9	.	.	CASSVAKDFLNSPLHF	TGTGCCAGCAGCGTAGCTAAGGATTTTCTTAATTCACCCCTCCACTTT
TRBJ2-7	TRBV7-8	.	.	CASSLAQEFNEQYF	TGTGCCAGCAGCTTAGCCCAGGAATTCAACGAGCAGTACTTC
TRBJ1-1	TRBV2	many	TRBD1	CASRGGTGGTEAFF	TGTGCCAGCAGGGGGGGGACAGGGGGCACTGAAGCTTTCTTT
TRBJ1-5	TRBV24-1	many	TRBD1	CATSDAGQGYQPQHF	TGTGCCACCAGTGATGCGGGACAGGGGTATCAGCCCCAGCATTTT
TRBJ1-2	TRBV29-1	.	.	CSMIGTHNYGYTF	TGCAGCATGATCGGGACACATAACTATGGCTACACCTTC
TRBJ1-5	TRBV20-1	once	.	CSAPHPGGNQPQHF	TGCAGTGCTCCCCACCCGGGGGGCAATCAGCCCCAGCATTTT
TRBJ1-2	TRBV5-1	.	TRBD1	CASSSGGQANGYPF	TGCGCCAGCAGCTCGGGGGGACAGGCAAATGGCTACCCCTTC
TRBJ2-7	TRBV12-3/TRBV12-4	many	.	CASSPGTLSSYEQYF	TGTGCCAGCAGTCCCGGGACATTGAGCTCCTACGAGCAGTACTTC
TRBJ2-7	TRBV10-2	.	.	CASSELGQSLEQYF	TGCGCCAGCAGTGAGTTGGGACAATCCCTCGAGCAGTACTTC
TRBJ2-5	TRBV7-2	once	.	CASSRTPQETQYF	TGCGCCAGCAGCCGAACTCCTCAAGAGACCCAGTACTTC
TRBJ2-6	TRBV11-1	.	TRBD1	CASSLDRGFSGANVLTF	TGTGCCAGCAGCTTAGACAGGGGGTTTTCTGGGGCCAACGTCCTGACTTTC
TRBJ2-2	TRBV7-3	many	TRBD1	CASSPRGPPNTGELFF	TGTGCCAGCAGCCCCAGGGGGCCCCCAAACACCGGGGAGCTGTTTTTT
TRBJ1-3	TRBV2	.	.	CATQPSFSGNTIYF	TGTGCCACCCAACCGAGCTTCTCTGGAAACACCATATATTTT
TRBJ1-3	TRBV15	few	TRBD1	CATTDRVSGNTIYF	TGTGCCACCACCGACAGGGTTTCTGGAAACACCATATATTTT
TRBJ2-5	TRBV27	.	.	CANSFSATLQGSKYF	TGTGCCAACAGTTTCTCCGCCACACTACAAGGCTCCAAGTACTTC
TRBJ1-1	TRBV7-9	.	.	CASSLARWRDTEAFF	TGTGCCAGCAGCTTAGCGCGATGGAGGGACACTGAAGCTTTCTTT
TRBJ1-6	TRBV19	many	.	CASSTQGTYNSPLHF	TGTGCCAGTAGTACCCAGGGCACCTATAATTCACCCCTCCACTTT
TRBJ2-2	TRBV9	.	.	CASGYTGELFF	TGTGCCAGCGGTTACACCGGGGAGCTGTTTTTT
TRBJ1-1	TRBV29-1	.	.	CSVEDSTLEAFF	TGCAGCGTTGAAGATTCTACCCTAGAAGCTTTCTTT
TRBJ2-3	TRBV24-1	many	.	CATSVGQGSADTQYF	TGTGCCACCAGTGTTGGGCAGGGAAGTGCAGATACGCAGTATTTT
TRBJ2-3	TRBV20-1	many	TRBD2	CSAPKTSGGNTQYF	TGCAGTGCTCCTAAGACTAGCGGGGGAAATACGCAGTATTTT
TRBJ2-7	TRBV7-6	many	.	CASSLNSNYEQYF	TGTGCCAGCAGCTTAAACAGTAACTACGAGCAGTACTTC
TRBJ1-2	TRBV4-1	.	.	CASSRVNLCYGYTF	TGCGCCAGCAGCCGAGTGAATCTTTGCTATGGCTACACCTTC
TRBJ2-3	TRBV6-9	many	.	CASSNSGGSDTQYF	TGTGCCAGCAGTAATTCGGGGGGCTCAGATACGCAGTATTTT
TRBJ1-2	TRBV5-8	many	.	CASSLYNGGYTF	TGTGCCAGCAGCTTGTACAACGGCGGCTACACCTTC
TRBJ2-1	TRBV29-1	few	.	CSVERGRLGNEQFF	TGCAGCGTTGAACGGGGTAGGTTAGGCAATGAGCAGTTCTTC
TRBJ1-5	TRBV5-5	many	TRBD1	CASSFTGGGQPQHF	TGTGCCAGCAGCTTTACAGGGGGCGGGCAGCCCCAGCATTTT
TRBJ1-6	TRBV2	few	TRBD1	CASSYTGTGGPPLHF	TGTGCCAGCAGCTATACCGGGACAGGGGGGCCACCCCTCCACTTT
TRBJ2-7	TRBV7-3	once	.	CASSLEPAYEQYF	TGTGCCAGCAGCTTAGAGCCCGCCTACGAGCAGTACTTC
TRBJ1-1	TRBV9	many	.	CASSVVTEAFF	TGTGCCAGCAGCGTAGTCACAGAAGCTTTCTTT
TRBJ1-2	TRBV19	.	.	CASSIYLSDGYTF	TGTGCCAGTAGTATATACCTTAGCGATGGCTACACCTTC
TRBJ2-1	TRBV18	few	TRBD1	CASSPPGWDRDNNEQFF	TGTGCCAGCTCACCACCTGGCTGGGACAGGGATAACAATGAGCAGTTCTTC
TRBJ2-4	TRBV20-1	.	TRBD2	CTRPMVAGGPAKNIQYF	TGCACCCGACCTATGGTAGCGGGGGGGCCAGCCAAAAACATTCAGTACTTC
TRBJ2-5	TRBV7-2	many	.	CASSLLGRNQETQYF	TGTGCCAGCAGCTTGCTAGGGAGAAATCAGGAGACCCAGTACTTC
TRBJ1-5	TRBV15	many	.	CATSRDVQGGNQPQHF	TGTGCCACCAGCAGGGACGTACAGGGTGGCAATCAGCCCCAGCATTTT
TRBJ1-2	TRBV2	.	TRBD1	CASSDRGGANYGYTF	TGTGCCAGCAGTGACAGGGGGGGAGCTAACTATGGCTACACCTTC
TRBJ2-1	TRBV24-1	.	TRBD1	CATSDQGQGTQFF	TGTGCCACCAGTGACCAGGGACAGGGGACGCAGTTCTTC
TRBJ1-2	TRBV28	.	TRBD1	CASTIQGAIGYTF	TGTGCCAGCACCATCCAGGGGGCTATTGGCTACACCTTC
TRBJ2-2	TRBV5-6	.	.	CASSSAMFRFANTGELFF	TGTGCCAGCAGCTCTGCGATGTTTCGGTTCGCGAACACCGGGGAGCTGTTTTTT
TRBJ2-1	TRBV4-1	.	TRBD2	CASSQVRLAGASSYNEQFF	TGCGCCAGCAGCCAAGTTCGGCTAGCGGGGGCCTCCTCCTACAATGAGCAGTTCTTC
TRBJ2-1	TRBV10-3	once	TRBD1	CAISGTGTNNEQFF	TGTGCCATCAGTGGGACAGGGACAAACAATGAGCAGTTCTTC
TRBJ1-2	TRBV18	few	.	CASRPATANYGYTF	TGTGCCAGCCGGCCGGCGACCGCGAACTATGGCTACACCTTC
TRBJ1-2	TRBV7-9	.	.	CAASSYYGYTF	TGTGCTGCCTCCAGTTACTATGGCTACACCTTC
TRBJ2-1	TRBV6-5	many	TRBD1	CASSSPKGQAPNEQFF	TGTGCCAGCAGTTCTCCTAAGGGACAGGCTCCCAATGAGCAGTTCTTC
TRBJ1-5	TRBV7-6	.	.	CASSPQELQGGQPQHF	TGTGCCAGCAGCCCCCAAGAGCTTCAAGGCGGTCAGCCCCAGCATTTT
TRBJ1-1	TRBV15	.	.	CATSRDYEGLLNTEAFF	TGTGCCACCAGCAGAGATTACGAGGGCCTCTTGAACACTGAAGCTTTCTTT
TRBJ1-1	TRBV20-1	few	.	CSARRGSDEAFF	TGCAGTGCTAGACGGGGGAGCGATGAAGCTTTCTTT
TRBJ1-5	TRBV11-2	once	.	CASSLEASALANQPQHF	TGTGCCAGCAGCTTAGAGGCCAGCGCGCTTGCCAATCAGCCCCAGCATTTT